The entry below gives a single T cell receptor beta chain sequence along with its context. The antigen is unknown. Clones were sequenced by immunoSEQ multiplex PCR, and TCRdb holds only the in-frame ones, with some missing. The sample carries roughly 3,000 clones, 82% recorded once. These data are taken from a study of circulating and synovial CD4+ cells in juvenile arthritis. Findings and limits, study-wide: Shared-clonotype fractions with synovium likely underestimate full repertoire overlap. Some such blood samples were as oligoclonal as synovium. Bulk blood CD4 samples held at least an order of magnitude more or fewer genomes than CPL.

The receptor was derived from a human donor with juvenile idiopathic arthritis. The sample was CD4+ T cells from synovial fluid.

The CDR3 region has the DNA TGTGCCAGCAGCTCCCGCCGACAGGGGGTGGGGGGGCAGTTCTTC. Translating gives CASSSRRQGVGGQFF. The chain has TRBV13 and TRBJ2-1; 9 bases line up with TRBD1. This CDR3 comprises 15 residues. Germline V gene data show CDR1 as PRHDT and CDR2 as FYEKMQ (reference sequence). The V and J ends lost 4 bases and 12 bases, in that order; junction bases with no gene match: 13.